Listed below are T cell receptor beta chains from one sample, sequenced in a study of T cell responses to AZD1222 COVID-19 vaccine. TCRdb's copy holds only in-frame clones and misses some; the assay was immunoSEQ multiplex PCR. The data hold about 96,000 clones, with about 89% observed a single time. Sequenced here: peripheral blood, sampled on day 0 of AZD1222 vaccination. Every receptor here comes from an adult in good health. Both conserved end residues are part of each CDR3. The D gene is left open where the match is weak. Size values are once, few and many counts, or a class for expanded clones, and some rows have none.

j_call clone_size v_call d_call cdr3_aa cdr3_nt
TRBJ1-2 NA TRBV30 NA CAWRVPGPLTF TGTGCCTGGAGGGTGCCCGGTCCGTTAACCTTC
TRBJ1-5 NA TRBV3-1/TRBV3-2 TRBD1 CASSQGTGAYSNQPQHF TGTGCCAGCAGCCAAGGGACAGGAGCATATAGCAATCAGCCCCAGCATTTT
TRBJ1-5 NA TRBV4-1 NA CASSQEFGVWNQPQHF TGCGCCAGCAGCCAAGAATTCGGGGTTTGGAATCAGCCCCAGCATTTT
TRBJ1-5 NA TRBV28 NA CASSFKGGAYSNQPQHF TGTGCCAGCAGTTTTAAAGGGGGGGCTTATAGCAATCAGCCCCAGCATTTT
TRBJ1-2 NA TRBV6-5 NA CASSYAFFYGYTF TGTGCCAGCAGCTACGCTTTCTTCTATGGCTACACCTTC
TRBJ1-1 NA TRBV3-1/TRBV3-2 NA CASSQGTVLEAFF TGTGCCAGCAGCCAAGGGACAGTCCTGGAAGCTTTCTTT
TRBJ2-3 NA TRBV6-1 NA CASSEERGATDTQYF TGTGCCAGCAGTGAAGAGAGGGGGGCTACAGATACGCAGTATTTT
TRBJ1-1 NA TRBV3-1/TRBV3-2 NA CASSQNGRGAEAFF TGTGCCAGCAGCCAAAATGGTCGGGGAGCTGAAGCTTTCTTT
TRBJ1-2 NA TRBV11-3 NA CASSSGNYGYTF TGTGCCAGCAGCTCGGGGAACTATGGCTACACCTTC
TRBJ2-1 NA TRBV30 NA CAWSVGRGGHNEQFF TGTGCCTGGAGTGTAGGCAGGGGTGGGCACAATGAGCAGTTCTTC
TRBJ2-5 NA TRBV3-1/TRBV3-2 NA CASSQETQYF TGTGCCAGCAGCCAAGAGACCCAGTACTTC
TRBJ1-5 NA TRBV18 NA CASSPSPQLGFSNQPQHF TGTGCCAGCTCACCAAGTCCCCAATTGGGGTTTAGCAATCAGCCCCAGCATTTT
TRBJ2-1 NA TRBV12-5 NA CASGLGGTYNEQFF TGTGCTAGTGGTTTGGGGGGGACATACAATGAGCAGTTCTTC
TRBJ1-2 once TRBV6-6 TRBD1 CASSPRDSPTFNYGYTF TGTGCCAGCAGTCCACGGGACAGCCCGACTTTCAACTATGGCTACACCTTC
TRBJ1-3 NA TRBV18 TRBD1 CASSLDRSSGNTIYF TGTGCCAGCTCCCTGGACAGGTCCTCTGGAAACACCATATATTTT
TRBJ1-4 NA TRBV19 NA CASSTAEGSTGELFF TGTGCCAGTAGTACCGCTGAAGGGTCAACGGGGGAACTGTTTTTT
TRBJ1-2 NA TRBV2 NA CASSESGLIGPNYGYTF TGTGCCAGCAGTGAATCTGGGCTGATCGGCCCCAACTATGGCTACACCTTC
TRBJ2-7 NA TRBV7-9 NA CASSIPLHEQYF TGTGCCAGCAGCATACCGCTACACGAGCAGTACTTC
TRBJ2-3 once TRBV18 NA CASSPLGARPDTQYF TGTGCCAGCTCACCTTTGGGGGCGCGACCAGATACGCAGTATTTT
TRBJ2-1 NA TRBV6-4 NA CATNPGPLLGEQFF TGTGCCACCAACCCGGGGCCCCTACTGGGTGAGCAGTTCTTC
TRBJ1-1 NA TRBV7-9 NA CASSLISGAHTEAFF TGTGCCAGCAGCTTAATCTCGGGGGCGCACACTGAAGCTTTCTTT
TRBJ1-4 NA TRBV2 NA CASRAEQGTEKLFF TGTGCCAGCAGGGCGGAACAGGGCACTGAAAAACTGTTTTTT
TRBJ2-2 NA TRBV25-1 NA CASSELTGMNTGELFF TGTGCCAGCAGTGAACTGACAGGAATGAACACCGGGGAGCTGTTTTTT
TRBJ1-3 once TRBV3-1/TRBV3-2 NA CASSQQVGSSGNTIYF TGTGCCAGCAGCCAGCAAGTAGGTTCCTCTGGAAACACCATATATTTT
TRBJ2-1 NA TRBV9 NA CASSVATWQAPNPEQFF TGTGCCAGCAGCGTAGCTACTTGGCAGGCTCCCAATCCTGAGCAGTTCTTC
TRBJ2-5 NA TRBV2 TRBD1 CASSDRGQGSGTQYF TGTGCCAGCAGTGATAGGGGACAGGGATCCGGGACCCAGTACTTC
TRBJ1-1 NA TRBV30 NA CAWTEGTEAFF TGTGCCTGGACAGAAGGGACTGAAGCTTTCTTT
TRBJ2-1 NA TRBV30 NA CAWSGQDEQFF TGTGCCTGGTCCGGCCAGGATGAGCAGTTCTTC
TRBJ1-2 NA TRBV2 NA CASNGGAGTGGYTF TGTGCCAGCAATGGGGGGGCCGGGACTGGTGGCTACACCTTC
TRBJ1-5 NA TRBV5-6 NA CASSGSGANQPQHF TGTGCCAGCAGCGGGTCCGGGGCCAATCAGCCCCAGCATTTT
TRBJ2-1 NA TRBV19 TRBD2 CASNSPRPTSGGAVISSYNEQFF TGTGCCAGTAACAGCCCCCGCCCCACTAGCGGGGGGGCCGTAATTAGCTCCTACAATGAGCAGTTCTTC
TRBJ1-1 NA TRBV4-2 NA CASSQEMRNTEAFF TGTGCCAGCAGCCAAGAAATGAGGAACACTGAAGCTTTCTTT
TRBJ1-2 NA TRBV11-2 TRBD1 CASSQIIQGAYGYTF TGTGCCAGCAGCCAGATAATACAGGGGGCCTATGGCTACACCTTC
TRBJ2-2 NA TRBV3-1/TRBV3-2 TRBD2 CASSQEMGTSTGELFF TGTGCCAGCAGCCAAGAAATGGGGACTAGCACCGGGGAGCTGTTTTTT
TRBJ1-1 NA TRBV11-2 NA CASSLKQGSDAFF TGTGCCAGCAGCTTGAAACAGGGCTCGGATGCTTTCTTT
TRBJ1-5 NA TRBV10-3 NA CAISVGLEGQPQHF TGTGCCATCAGTGTCGGTCTCGAGGGTCAGCCCCAGCATTTT
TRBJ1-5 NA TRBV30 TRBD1 CAWSERTGGGQPQHF TGTGCCTGGAGTGAAAGAACAGGGGGAGGTCAGCCCCAGCATTTT
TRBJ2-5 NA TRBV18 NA CASSPNSQERSTQYF TGTGCCAGCTCGCCTAACTCACAGGAAAGGTCGACCCAGTACTTC
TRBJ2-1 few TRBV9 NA CASSVGGQREQFF TGTGCCAGCAGCGTAGGGGGTCAGAGAGAGCAGTTCTTC
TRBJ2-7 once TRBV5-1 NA CASSLAHWGDYEQYF TGCGCCAGCAGCTTGGCCCACTGGGGGGACTACGAGCAGTACTTC
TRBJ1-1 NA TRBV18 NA CASSPEAMNTEAFF TGTGCCAGCTCACCCGAAGCAATGAACACTGAAGCTTTCTTT
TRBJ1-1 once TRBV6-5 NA CASSGFEGSPVF TGTGCCAGCTCAGGGTTTGAGGGGTCCCCAGTCTTT
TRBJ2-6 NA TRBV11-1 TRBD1 CASSTGVGANVLTF TGTGCCAGCAGCACAGGGGTTGGGGCCAACGTCCTGACTTTC
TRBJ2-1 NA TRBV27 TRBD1 CASSGHLGQVYNEQFF TGTGCCAGCAGTGGTCATCTGGGACAGGTTTACAATGAGCAGTTCTTC
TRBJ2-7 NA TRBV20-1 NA CSASRYFKGGPLGYEQYF TGCAGTGCTAGTCGCTATTTTAAGGGGGGCCCCCTCGGCTACGAGCAGTACTTC
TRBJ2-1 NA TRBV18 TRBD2 CASSPDPFSGNYNEQFF TGTGCCAGCTCACCAGACCCCTTCAGCGGGAACTACAATGAGCAGTTCTTC
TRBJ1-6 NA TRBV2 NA CASSGQTDSPLHF TGTGCCAGCAGTGGACAGACGGATTCACCCCTCCACTTT
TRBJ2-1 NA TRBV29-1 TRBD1 CSVEGQGALNEQFF TGCAGCGTAGAAGGGCAGGGGGCTCTCAATGAGCAGTTCTTC
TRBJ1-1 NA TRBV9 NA CASSVFQNTEAFF TGTGCCAGCAGCGTTTTTCAGAACACTGAAGCTTTCTTT
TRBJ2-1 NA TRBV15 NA CATSRVAGSYNEQFF TGTGCCACCAGCAGAGTCGCAGGCTCCTACAATGAGCAGTTCTTC
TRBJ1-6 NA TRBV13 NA CASSLGLSPLHF TGTGCCAGCAGCTTAGGTCTCTCACCCCTCCACTTT
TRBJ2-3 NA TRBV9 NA CASSQDLGIDTQYF TGTGCCAGCAGCCAGGACCTTGGGATAGATACGCAGTATTTT
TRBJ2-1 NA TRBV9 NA CASSVGVSHEQFF TGTGCCAGCAGCGTAGGAGTGTCCCATGAGCAGTTCTTC
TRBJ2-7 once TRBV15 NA CATSRDLRKGEDEQYF TGTGCCACCAGCAGAGATCTCAGGAAAGGCGAGGACGAGCAGTACTTC
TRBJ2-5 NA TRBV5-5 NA CASSGPQEETQYF TGTGCCAGCAGCGGGCCCCAGGAAGAGACCCAGTACTTC